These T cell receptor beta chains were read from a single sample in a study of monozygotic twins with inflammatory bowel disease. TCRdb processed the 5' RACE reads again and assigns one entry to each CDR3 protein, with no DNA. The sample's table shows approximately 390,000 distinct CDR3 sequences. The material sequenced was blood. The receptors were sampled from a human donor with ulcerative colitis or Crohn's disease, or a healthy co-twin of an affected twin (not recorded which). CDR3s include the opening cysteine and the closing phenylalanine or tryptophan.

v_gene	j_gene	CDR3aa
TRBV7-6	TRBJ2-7	CASSLDSEEGQYF
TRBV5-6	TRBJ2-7	CASSSQTGEGTYEQYF
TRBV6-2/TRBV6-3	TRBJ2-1	CASSYSKEGLAFNEQFF
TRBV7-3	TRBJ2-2	CASSLTRSGELFF
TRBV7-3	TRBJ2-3	CASSLGDNTDTQYF
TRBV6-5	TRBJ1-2	CASVDDPKGWGYTF
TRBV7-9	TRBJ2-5	CASSLDRLAGGGETQYF
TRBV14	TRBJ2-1	CASSQESSGPSYNEQFF
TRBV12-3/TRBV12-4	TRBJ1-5	CASSRRDSGNQPQHF
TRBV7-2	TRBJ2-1	CASSLTGGEQFF
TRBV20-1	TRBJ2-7	CSARSGQGYEQYF
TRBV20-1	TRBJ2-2	CSARTQGAGGTGELFF
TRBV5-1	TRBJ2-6	CASSLGLAGAPSGANVLTF
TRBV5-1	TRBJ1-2	CASSLQNYGYTF
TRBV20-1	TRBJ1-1	CSASINRAQNTEAFF
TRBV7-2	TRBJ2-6	CASSRNSGANVLTF
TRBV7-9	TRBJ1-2	CASSSGGYGYTF
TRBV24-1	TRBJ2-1	CATSDLQTQFF
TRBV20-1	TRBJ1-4	CSAVHIGGTNEKLFF
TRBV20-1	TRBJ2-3	CSPSTRDTQYF
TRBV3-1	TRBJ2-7	CASSLGGPRAYEQYF
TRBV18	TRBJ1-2	CASSPPWNRGYYGYTF
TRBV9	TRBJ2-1	CASSVFPPVAGVFSEQFF
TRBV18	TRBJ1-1	CASSPDTEAFF
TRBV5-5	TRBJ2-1	CASSLEQQGGGNEQFF
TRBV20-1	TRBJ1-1	CSARYSGTAGVAFF
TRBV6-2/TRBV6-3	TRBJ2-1	CASTYMGEGLYEQFF
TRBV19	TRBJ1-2	CASSRDRAFYGYTF
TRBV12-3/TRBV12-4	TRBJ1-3	CASSLGGGRGNTIYF
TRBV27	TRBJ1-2	CASRDSLYDGYTF
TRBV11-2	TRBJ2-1	CASSLDYPSVGQFF
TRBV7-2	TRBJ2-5	CASSFPLASAETQYF
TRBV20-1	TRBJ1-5	CSASTSIAYDQPQHF
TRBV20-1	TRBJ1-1	CSASRWRGMNTEAFF
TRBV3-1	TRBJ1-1	CASSSQRTGEAFF